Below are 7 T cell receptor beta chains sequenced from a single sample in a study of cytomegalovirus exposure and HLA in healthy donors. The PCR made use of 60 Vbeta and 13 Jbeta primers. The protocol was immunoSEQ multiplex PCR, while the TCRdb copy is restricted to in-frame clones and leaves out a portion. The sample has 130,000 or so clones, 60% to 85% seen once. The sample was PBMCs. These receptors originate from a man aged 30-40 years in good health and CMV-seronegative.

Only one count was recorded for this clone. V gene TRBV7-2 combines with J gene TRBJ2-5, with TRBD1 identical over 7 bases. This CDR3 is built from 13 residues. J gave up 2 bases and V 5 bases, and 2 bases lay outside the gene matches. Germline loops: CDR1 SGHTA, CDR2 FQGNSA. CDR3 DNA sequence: TGTGCCAGCAGCAGGGACAGACAAGAGACCCAGTACTTC. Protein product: CASSRDRQETQYF.

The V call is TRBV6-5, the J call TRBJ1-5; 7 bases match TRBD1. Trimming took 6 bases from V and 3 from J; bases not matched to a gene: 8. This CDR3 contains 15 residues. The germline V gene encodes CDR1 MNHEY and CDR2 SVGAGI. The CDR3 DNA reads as TGTGCCAGCAGACTTGGACAGGCCTACAATCAGCCCCAGCATTTT. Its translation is CASRLGQAYNQPQHF.

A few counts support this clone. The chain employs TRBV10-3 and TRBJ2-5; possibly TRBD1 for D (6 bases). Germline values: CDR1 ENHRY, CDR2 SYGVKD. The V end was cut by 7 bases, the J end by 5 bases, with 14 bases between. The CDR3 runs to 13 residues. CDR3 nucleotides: TGTGCCATCACCCCAGGGGCCGGGGAGACCCAGTACTTC. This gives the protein CAITPGAGETQYF.

In DNA form, the CDR3 reads TGTGCCAGCAGTCCGGACAGGTACTACAATGAGCAGTTCTTC. Protein: CASSPDRYYNEQFF. This chain joins TRBV7-9 and TRBJ2-1; 7 bases line up with TRBD1. Germline CDR1 reads SEHNR; CDR2 reads FQNEAQ (reference sequence). The J segment lost 3 bases and the V segment lost 6 bases, leaving 5 bases of the junction unmatched. The CDR3 covers 14 residues.

The CDR3 nucleotides read TGTGCCAGCAGCTTGGGGACAGGGACTTATGGCTACACCTTC. This translates into CASSLGTGTYGYTF. V and J are TRBV5-5 and TRBJ1-2; 8 nucleotides align to TRBD1. This CDR3 is built from 14 residues. Germline CDR1 is SGHKS and CDR2 is YYEKEE (reference sequence). Trimming removed 0 bases from V and 5 bases from J; junction bases left unmatched: 3. The full variable domain, its missing parts supplied by reference TRBV5-5 and TRBJ1-2, is DAGVTQSPTHLIKTRGQQVTLRCSPISGHKSVSWYQQVLGQGPQFIFQYYEKEERGRGNFPDRFSARQFPNYSSELNVNALLLGDSALYLCASSLGTGTYGYTFGSGTRLTVV.

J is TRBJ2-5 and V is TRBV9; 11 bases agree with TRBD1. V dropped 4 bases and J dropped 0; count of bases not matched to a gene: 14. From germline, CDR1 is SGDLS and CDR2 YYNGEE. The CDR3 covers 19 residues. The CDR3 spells CASSPGRTGGGTYQETQYF. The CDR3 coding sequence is TGTGCCAGCAGCCCCGGACGGACAGGGGGCGGAACGTACCAAGAGACCCAGTACTTC.

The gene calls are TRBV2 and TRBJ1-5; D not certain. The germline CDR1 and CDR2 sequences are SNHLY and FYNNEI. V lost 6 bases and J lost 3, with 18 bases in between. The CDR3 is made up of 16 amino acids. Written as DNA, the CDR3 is TGTGCCAGCAGACCCTCAGGCGGGAGCGTCAATCAGCCCCAGCATTTT. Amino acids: CASRPSGGSVNQPQHF.